This T cell receptor beta chain derives from a study of T cell repertoires in cytomegalovirus infection. This clonotype was seen more than once but under ten times. The target antigen is unknown. The CDR3 length is 15 residues. J was trimmed by 1 base and V by 4 bases; bases with no gene match: 4. Germline V gene lookup returns CDR1 LNHDA and CDR2 SQIVND (reference sequence). TCRdb passed the reads through MiXCR, listing each CDR3 protein once. This sample yields approximately 990,000 distinct CDR3 sequences, of which approximately 31% are seen a single time; about an eighth belongs to the top ten. This TCR was sampled from a human donor in good health (CMV status not recorded). Some clones in this sample may be carry-over from other donors' samples. The chain has TRBV19 and TRBJ1-1; 9 positions agree with TRBD1. The source was cultured CD8+ T cells from PBMCs, collected from culture after CMV antigen stimulation. The CDR3 is CASSTRDRENTEAFF. CDR3 in DNA: TGTGCCAGTAGTACCCGGGACAGGGAGAACACTGAAGCTTTCTTT.